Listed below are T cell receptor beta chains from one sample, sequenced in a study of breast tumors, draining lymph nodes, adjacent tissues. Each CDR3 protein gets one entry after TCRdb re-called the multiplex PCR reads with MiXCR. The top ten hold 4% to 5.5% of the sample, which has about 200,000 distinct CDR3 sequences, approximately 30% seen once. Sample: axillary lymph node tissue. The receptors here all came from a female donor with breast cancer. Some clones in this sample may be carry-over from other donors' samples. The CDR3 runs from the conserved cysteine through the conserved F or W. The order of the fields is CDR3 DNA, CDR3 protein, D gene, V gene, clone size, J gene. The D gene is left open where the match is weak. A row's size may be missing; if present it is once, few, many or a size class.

DNA: TGCAGCGTTGAAGAAACAGGGGGCAGAGAGGCCAAAAACATTCAGTACTTC; CDR3: CSVEETGGREAKNIQYF; D: TRBD1; V: TRBV29-1; size: many; J: TRBJ2-4
DNA: TGTGCCAGCAGCGTAGGCCGGGGACTAGCGAACACCGGGGAGCTGTTTTTT; CDR3: CASSVGRGLANTGELFF; D: TRBD2; V: TRBV9; size: many; J: TRBJ2-2
DNA: TGTGCCAGTAGTATCCAGGGAGGGCAGCCCCAGCATTTT; CDR3: CASSIQGGQPQHF; D: NA; V: TRBV19; size: many; J: TRBJ1-5
DNA: TGCAGTGCTAGAAATACCGGGACACCGGAGACCCAGTACTTC; CDR3: CSARNTGTPETQYF; D: NA; V: TRBV20-1; size: many; J: TRBJ2-5
DNA: NA; CDR3: CASSIYLCSVRTSGKVEQFF; D: NA; V: TRBV7-2; size: NA; J: TRBJ2-1
DNA: TGTGCCAGCAGCGTGACTAGCGGTTACGAGCAGTACTTC; CDR3: CASSVTSGYEQYF; D: TRBD2; V: TRBV7-8; size: once; J: TRBJ2-7
DNA: TGTGCCAGCAGCGTCACAGGGCGGAATTCACCCCTCCACTTT; CDR3: CASSVTGRNSPLHF; D: NA; V: TRBV9; size: many; J: TRBJ1-6
DNA: TGTGCCAGCAGCTTGGCGGGGGCGCTTGGCTACACCTTC; CDR3: CASSLAGALGYTF; D: NA; V: TRBV7-6; size: many; J: TRBJ1-2
DNA: TGTGCCAGTAGTTTCGGGACTAGCGGGAGGGCCTTGACCGGGGAGCTGTTTTTT; CDR3: CASSFGTSGRALTGELFF; D: TRBD2; V: TRBV19; size: NA; J: TRBJ2-2
DNA: TGTGCCAGCAGCCCCTTGACCAGGGCTAGGGGGGTTGGAAACGTTCAGTACTTC; CDR3: CASSPLTRARGVGNVQYF; D: NA; V: TRBV11-2; size: NA; J: TRBJ2-4
DNA: TGTGCCACTGGGACAGGGGATGAAGAAAAACTGTTTTTT; CDR3: CATGTGDEEKLFF; D: TRBD1; V: TRBV7-9; size: NA; J: TRBJ1-4
DNA: TGCGCCAGCAGCCAACCAATTCCTCTAGCGGGGGGATCCTACGAGCAGTACTTC; CDR3: CASSQPIPLAGGSYEQYF; D: TRBD2; V: TRBV4-1; size: NA; J: TRBJ2-7
DNA: TGTGCCAGCAGTACAGGGAGCCGGGGCTACACCTTC; CDR3: CASSTGSRGYTF; D: NA; V: TRBV28; size: once; J: TRBJ1-2
DNA: TGCAGTGCTAGAAAAGTGCAGGGGGCCAACGTCCTGACTTTC; CDR3: CSARKVQGANVLTF; D: NA; V: TRBV20-1; size: NA; J: TRBJ2-6
DNA: TGTGCCAGCAGCCACGCCGGGGAGCTGGTTTTT; CDR3: CASSHAGELVF; D: NA; V: TRBV3-1; size: NA; J: TRBJ2-2
DNA: TGTGCCAGCAGCCAGCATACCACAGGGGGTTACGAGCAGTACTTC; CDR3: CASSQHTTGGYEQYF; D: TRBD1; V: TRBV4-2; size: many; J: TRBJ2-7
DNA: TGCGCCAGCAGCTTGAGGAGCGGGAGCTCCTACAATGAGCAGTTCTTC; CDR3: CASSLRSGSSYNEQFF; D: TRBD2; V: TRBV5-1; size: many; J: TRBJ2-1
DNA: TGTGCCAGCAGCCGCGGACTAGCGGGGACCAATGAGCAGTTCTTC; CDR3: CASSRGLAGTNEQFF; D: TRBD2; V: TRBV7-3; size: many; J: TRBJ2-1
DNA: TGTGCCAGCAGTCCAGTCCAGGACAGGGGACATTATGAGCAGTTCTTC; CDR3: CASSPVQDRGHYEQFF; D: TRBD1; V: TRBV6-6; size: many; J: TRBJ2-1
DNA: TGTGCCAGCAGTTACGAACAGACCCAGTACTTC; CDR3: CASSYEQTQYF; D: NA; V: TRBV6-2/TRBV6-3; size: many; J: TRBJ2-5
DNA: TGTGCCAGCAGCCAGGATAACAATGAGCAGTTCTTC; CDR3: CASSQDNNEQFF; D: NA; V: TRBV7-9; size: many; J: TRBJ2-1
DNA: TGTGCCATCGGAGAAGTAGCTAGCGGGGGCTACTTTAGGGGTGAGCAGTTCTTC; CDR3: CAIGEVASGGYFRGEQFF; D: TRBD2; V: TRBV10-3; size: few; J: TRBJ2-1
DNA: TGTGCCACCGCCGGGACTAGCGGCTCGGAATACAATGAGCAGTTCTTC; CDR3: CATAGTSGSEYNEQFF; D: TRBD2; V: TRBV24-1; size: many; J: TRBJ2-1
DNA: TGTGCCAGCAGCCCCTACCAAAGCACAGATACGCAGTATTTT; CDR3: CASSPYQSTDTQYF; D: NA; V: TRBV27; size: NA; J: TRBJ2-3
DNA: TGCGCCAGCAGTAGGCTAGCGGGGGGGGCCACAGATACGCAGTATTTT; CDR3: CASSRLAGGATDTQYF; D: TRBD2; V: TRBV10-2; size: once; J: TRBJ2-3
DNA: TGTGCCAGCTCACCCAGCAGGGAGACCCAGTACTTC; CDR3: CASSPSRETQYF; D: NA; V: TRBV18; size: many; J: TRBJ2-5
DNA: TGCAGTGCTGCTAGCGGGGGCTACACCTTC; CDR3: CSAASGGYTF; D: NA; V: TRBV20-1; size: NA; J: TRBJ1-2
DNA: TGTGCCAGCAGTCACCGGACAGGAAACTACGAGCAGTACTTC; CDR3: CASSHRTGNYEQYF; D: TRBD1; V: TRBV6-5; size: many; J: TRBJ2-7
DNA: TGTGCCAGCAGTGGCCAACACCTTCCAGGGTCCAGGAACATTCAGTACTTC; CDR3: CASSGQHLPGSRNIQYF; D: NA; V: TRBV6-1; size: NA; J: TRBJ2-4
DNA: TGTGCCAGCAGCTTAGCGAGGAGGGTTCCTTATAGCAATCAGCATTTT; CDR3: CASSLARRVPYSNQHF; D: NA; V: TRBV7-9; size: NA; J: TRBJ1-5
DNA: TGTGCCAGCAGCCAAGATCAACTAGGCGTAGAGACCCAGTACTTC; CDR3: CASSQDQLGVETQYF; D: NA; V: TRBV14; size: many; J: TRBJ2-5
DNA: TGCGCCAGCAGTTCACAAGGGACCTTC; CDR3: CASSSQGTF; D: NA; V: TRBV5-1; size: once; J: TRBJ1-2
DNA: TGTGCCAGCAGTTTAATAGCGGGGGGGGCTGATACGCAGTATTTT; CDR3: CASSLIAGGADTQYF; D: TRBD2; V: TRBV12-3/TRBV12-4; size: NA; J: TRBJ2-3
DNA: TGCGCCAGCAGCTTGAGTAGGTCTAGCGGGAGGGGAGAGACCCAGTACTTC; CDR3: CASSLSRSSGRGETQYF; D: TRBD2; V: TRBV5-1; size: many; J: TRBJ2-5
DNA: TGTGCCAGCTCAGACGGAGTAATTGCCTACGAGCAGTACTTC; CDR3: CASSDGVIAYEQYF; D: NA; V: TRBV18; size: many; J: TRBJ2-7
DNA: TGTGCCAGCAGTCCCGGGACAGGGGGTGATTCACCCCTCCACTTT; CDR3: CASSPGTGGDSPLHF; D: TRBD1; V: TRBV6-1; size: many; J: TRBJ1-6
DNA: TGTGCCAGCAGTGAAATGATCTATGGCTACACCTTC; CDR3: CASSEMIYGYTF; D: NA; V: TRBV2; size: NA; J: TRBJ1-2
DNA: TGTGCCTGGAGTGTGGGACTAGCTGTGGAGACCCAGTACTTC; CDR3: CAWSVGLAVETQYF; D: TRBD2; V: TRBV30; size: many; J: TRBJ2-5
DNA: TGCAGTGCTAGTCCTCCTTTTACGGACACTGCGCACGAGCAGTACTTC; CDR3: CSASPPFTDTAHEQYF; D: NA; V: TRBV20-1; size: NA; J: TRBJ2-7
DNA: TGTGCCAGCAGAACTACAGGGTCCGGCACAGATACGCAGTATTTT; CDR3: CASRTTGSGTDTQYF; D: NA; V: TRBV6-1; size: many; J: TRBJ2-3
DNA: TGCAGTGCTATGGAGGACAGGGGCAATCAGCCCCAGCATTTT; CDR3: CSAMEDRGNQPQHF; D: TRBD1; V: TRBV20-1; size: many; J: TRBJ1-5
DNA: TGTGCCAGCAACCCTTCGGGACCCTCTTTC; CDR3: CASNPSGPSF; D: NA; V: TRBV6-6; size: NA; J: TRBJ2-6
DNA: TGTGCCACCAGTGATTCCGGGACAGTCTCCGGGGAGCTGTTTTTT; CDR3: CATSDSGTVSGELFF; D: TRBD1; V: TRBV24-1; size: NA; J: TRBJ2-2
DNA: TGCGCCAGCAGCCCTGGACAGGGGGCGAGAGAGCAGTACTTC; CDR3: CASSPGQGAREQYF; D: TRBD1; V: TRBV5-1; size: many; J: TRBJ2-7
DNA: TGCGCCAGCAGCGACGGACAACCGGGCACTGAAGCTTTCTTT; CDR3: CASSDGQPGTEAFF; D: NA; V: TRBV5-1; size: few; J: TRBJ1-1
DNA: TGTGCCAGCAGCTCTAGGGCCCGGCAGGAAAAACTGTTTTTT; CDR3: CASSSRARQEKLFF; D: NA; V: TRBV13; size: many; J: TRBJ1-4
DNA: TGCAGCGTTGGAGGCAGGGGTTACGAGCAGTACTTC; CDR3: CSVGGRGYEQYF; D: NA; V: TRBV29-1; size: many; J: TRBJ2-7
DNA: TGTGCCACCAGTGATTTTCGGGGGGCGGCGGATACGCAGTATTTT; CDR3: CATSDFRGAADTQYF; D: NA; V: TRBV24-1; size: NA; J: TRBJ2-3
DNA: TGCGCCAGCAGTGAGTCTCCCGGCCGGGGGACCCAGTACTTC; CDR3: CASSESPGRGTQYF; D: NA; V: TRBV10-1; size: many; J: TRBJ2-5
DNA: TGTGCCAGCGCGGGGGTCCCCGACTATGGCTACACCTTC; CDR3: CASAGVPDYGYTF; D: NA; V: TRBV9; size: many; J: TRBJ1-2
DNA: TGTGCCAGCAGCGTTAAGTCCCGGGACCACGAGCAGTACTTC; CDR3: CASSVKSRDHEQYF; D: NA; V: TRBV5-4; size: many; J: TRBJ2-7
DNA: TGTGCCATCAGTGAGAACAGGGGCGGTGAAGGCTACACCTTC; CDR3: CAISENRGGEGYTF; D: TRBD1; V: TRBV10-3; size: many; J: TRBJ1-2
DNA: TGTGCCAGTAGTCGGACAGGGGTGGTGGCTGAAGCTTTCTTT; CDR3: CASSRTGVVAEAFF; D: TRBD1; V: TRBV19; size: NA; J: TRBJ1-1
DNA: TGTGCCAGCAGCTTAGTTCGGCCCGGGGCCAACGTCCTGACTTTC; CDR3: CASSLVRPGANVLTF; D: NA; V: TRBV11-2; size: few; J: TRBJ2-6
DNA: TGTGCCAGCAGCCTCGGGACGGCAGGAAACACCATATATTTT; CDR3: CASSLGTAGNTIYF; D: NA; V: TRBV7-2; size: many; J: TRBJ1-3
DNA: TGCGCCAGCAGCTTTTTGGGGGAAACCACTGAAGCTTTCTTT; CDR3: CASSFLGETTEAFF; D: NA; V: TRBV5-1; size: NA; J: TRBJ1-1
DNA: TGTGCCAGCAGCTTAAGGGTAGGGGGTAGCACAGATACGCAGTATTTT; CDR3: CASSLRVGGSTDTQYF; D: NA; V: TRBV7-9; size: many; J: TRBJ2-3
DNA: TGCGCCAGCAGCTCCACCTCCGGGGGCACCTATGGCTACACCTTC; CDR3: CASSSTSGGTYGYTF; D: NA; V: TRBV5-1; size: many; J: TRBJ1-2